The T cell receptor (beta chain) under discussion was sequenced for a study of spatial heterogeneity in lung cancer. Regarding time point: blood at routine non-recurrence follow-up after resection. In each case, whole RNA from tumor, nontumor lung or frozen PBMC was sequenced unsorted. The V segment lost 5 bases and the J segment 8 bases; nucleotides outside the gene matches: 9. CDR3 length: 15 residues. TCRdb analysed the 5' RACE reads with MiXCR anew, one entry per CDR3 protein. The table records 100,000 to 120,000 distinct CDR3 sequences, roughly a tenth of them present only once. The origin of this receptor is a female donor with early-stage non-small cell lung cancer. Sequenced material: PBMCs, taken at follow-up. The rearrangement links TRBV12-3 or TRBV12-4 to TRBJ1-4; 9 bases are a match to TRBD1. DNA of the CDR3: TGTGCCAGCAGTAGAGCCGGGACAGGGAACGAAAAACTGTTTTTT. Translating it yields CASSRAGTGNEKLFF.